Following are 6 T cell receptor gamma chains from one sample sequenced in a study of Vδ1+ human thymocytes. These receptors have no identified antigens. Extracted RNA was reverse transcribed into cDNA. The CDR3 regions were amplified by multiplex PCR from V-gene primers to a constant-region primer. TCRdb re-called the multiplex PCR reads through CATT. Of about 36,000 gamma-chain clones listed, 20% to 25% were seen once; the top ten hold less than 2%. Study observations and caveats: In the thymus, TRG and TRD repertoires looked highly polyclonal with Gaussian CDR3 lengths.

Sequenced material: Vdelta1+ gamma-delta thymocytes from the thymus. Subset defined: FACS-sorted CD3+ TCRalphabeta- TCRVdelta1+ TCRVdelta2- thymocytes. These receptors came from a girl under three years old who had congenital heart surgery.

Only a few counts were recorded for this clone. This chain uses TRGV9 with TRGJ1 or TRGJ2. The germline CDR1 and CDR2 sequences are GITISATS and ISYDGTV (reference sequence). The CDR3 totals 11 residues. V lost 6 bases and J lost 10; bases outside the gene matches: 9. CDR3 region: CALWRTRKKLF. CDR3 coding DNA: TGTGCCTTGTGGCGAACGCGGAAGAAACTCTTT.

Concerning this clone itself: Given a much more abundant clone one base away, this may be a read error. The V and J genes are TRGV3 and TRGJ1 or TRGJ2. The germline CDR1 and CDR2 sequences are VTNTFY and YDVSTARD (reference sequence). This CDR3 has 13 residues. The junction had 6 bases not matched to a gene; V was cut back by 0 bases and J by 7 bases. CDR3 sequence reads: CATWDRRKYKKLF. The CDR3 DNA is TGTGCCACCTGGGACAGGCGAAAATATAAGAAACTCTTT.

Points on this clone: The same CDR3 also results from other DNA sequences found in this sample. This chain joins TRGV2 and TRGJ1 or TRGJ2. The length of the CDR3 is 11 residues. V lost 4 bases and J lost 8; bases outside the gene matches: 5. Germline values: CDR1 EGSNGY, CDR2 YDSYNSKV. The CDR3 protein is CATWDGNKKLF. CDR3 nucleotides: TGTGCCACCTGGGATGGCAATAAGAAACTCTTT.

This clone occurred a few times. V and J are TRGV3 and TRGJ1 or TRGJ2. This CDR3 is 13 amino acids long. The V gene's germline CDR1 is VTNTFY and CDR2 YDVSTARD (reference sequence). The ends lost 3 bases at V and 7 bases at J; junction bases unmatched: 9. The CDR3 nucleotides read TGTGCCACCTGGGACGGGCCTTTATATAAGAAACTCTTT. The encoded protein is CATWDGPLYKKLF.

About this clone itself: One end of the junction fails to match germline, which may point to a read error. This chain uses TRGV2 with TRGJP2. CDR1 and CDR2 from the germline V gene are EGSNGY and YDSYNSKV. The CDR3 has 14 amino acids. The CDR3 region has the DNA TGTGCCACCTGGGACGGGCGACGCGATTGGATCGAGACGTTT. It is translated as CATWDGRRDWIETF.

There are a few counts of this clone. The same CDR3 is also encoded by other DNA sequences in this sample. J is TRGJ1 or TRGJ2 and V is TRGV9. The V and J ends lost 4 bases and 8 bases, in that order; junction bases with no gene match: 8. The germline V gene has CDR1 GITISATS and CDR2 ISYDGTV (reference sequence). There are 12 residues in the CDR3. This CDR3 reads CALWEGSNKKLF. CDR3 nucleotides: TGTGCCTTGTGGGAAGGATCGAATAAGAAACTCTTT.